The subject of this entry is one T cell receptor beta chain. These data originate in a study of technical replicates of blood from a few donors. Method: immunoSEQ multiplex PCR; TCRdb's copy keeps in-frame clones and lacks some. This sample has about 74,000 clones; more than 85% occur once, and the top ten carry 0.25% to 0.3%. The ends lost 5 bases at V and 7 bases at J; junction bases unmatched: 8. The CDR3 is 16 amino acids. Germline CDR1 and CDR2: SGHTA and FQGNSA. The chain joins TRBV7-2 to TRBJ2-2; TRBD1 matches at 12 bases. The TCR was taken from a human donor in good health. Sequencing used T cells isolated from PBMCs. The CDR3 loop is CASSASGTGGYGELFF. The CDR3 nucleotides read TGTGCCAGCAGCGCCTCCGGGACAGGGGGCTACGGGGAGCTGTTTTTT.